This TCR beta chain was recovered during a study of T cell responses to AZD1222 COVID-19 vaccine. Findings and limits, study-wide: Donors were chiefly white British, with a greater number of females, and clonal diversity was perhaps underestimated. Reports say nearly half of spike-specific TCRs go after unmutated variant regions. In all cases, repertoires were sampled only after the peak T cell response.

A remark on this clone: Its target is not known.

Using immunoSEQ multiplex PCR, the repertoire was profiled, and TCRdb retains in-frame clones only, with some absent. The table lists about 130,000 clones, roughly 91% of them singletons. Germline CDR1 SGHRS, CDR2 YFSETQ. Deletions cut 4 bases from V and 14 bases from J, with 28 bases between. There are 17 residues in the CDR3. Sequenced here: peripheral blood, sampled on day 0 of AZD1222 vaccination. The chain combines TRBV5-1 with TRBJ1-6, with TRBD1 as a possible D gene (5 bases). The receptor comes from an adult in good health. The CDR3: CASSLRQGFSSRRALHF. CDR3 DNA sequence: TGCGCCAGCAGCCTTCGCCAAGGGTTCTCTAGTCGCAGGGCCCTCCACTTT. The full variable domain, in which reference TRBV5-1 and TRBJ1-6 provide the parts outside the CDR3, is KAGVTQTPRYLIKTRGQQVTLSCSPISGHRSVSWYQQTPGQGLQFLFEYFSETQRNKGNFPGRFSGRQFSNSRSEMNVSTLELGDSALYLCASSLRQGFSSRRALHFGNGTRLTVT.